This entry is about one TCR beta chain. V trimming: 5 bases; J trimming: 7 bases; junction bases outside the gene matches: 6. The CDR3 totals 12 residues. Germline lookup yields CDR1 DFQATT and CDR2 SNEGSKA (reference sequence). This sample was taken from a study of blood T cells in healthy people across ages. Using a J-beta primer mix together with a sample-barcoded 5' primer, a second PCR was run for roughly 7 to 11 cycles. TCRdb used MiXCR to reprocess the 5' RACE reads, holding one entry per CDR3 protein. Counted here are 800,000 or so distinct CDR3 sequences, 55% to 65% occurring once; the ten biggest clones make up around a quarter.

Sequencing input: blood. The rearrangement joins TRBV20-1 to TRBJ2-7; TRBD1 agrees at 9 bases. The sequence was collected from a man in his thirties or forties in good health. This CDR3 is CSAPRQGGEQYF. Here the CDR3 DNA reads TGCAGTGCTCCGAGACAGGGGGGAGAGCAGTACTTC.